The 5 T cell receptor beta chains presented below share a single source sample, sequenced in a study of blood T cells in healthy people across ages. A second PCR of 7 to 11 cycles used a sample-barcoded 5' primer and a J-beta primer mix. TCRdb re-called the 5' RACE reads through MiXCR, storing one row per CDR3 protein. The sample comprises 1.4 million to 1.5 million distinct CDR3 sequences, 42% of which are singletons, and approximately 7.9% rests with the top ten. The sequencing sample was made of blood. All receptors come from a woman aged 18-29 years in good health.

This chain's CDR3 is CASSYNPSGLTKDEQYF. The CDR3 region has the DNA TGTGCCAGCAGCTACAACCCCTCGGGACTCACCAAAGATGAGCAGTACTTC. This chain connects TRBV7-6 to TRBJ2-5, with a tentative D call TRBD2 (6 bases). Per germline, CDR1 SGHVS and CDR2 FNYEAQ. The CDR3 is 17 residues long. The V gene lost 4 bases and the J gene lost 11 bases, with 29 bases spanning the gap.

This chain uses TRBV3-1 with TRBJ2-7; D remains unclear. The CDR3 consists of 15 residues. Germline V gives CDR1 LGHDT, CDR2 YNNKEL (reference sequence). V dropped 3 bases and J dropped 2 bases, with 14 bases sitting between them. The CDR3 bases are TGTGCCAGCAGCCAGGGTCTAGGGAATGCCTACGAGCAGTACTTC. Amino acid sequence: CASSQGLGNAYEQYF.

Worth noting for this clonotype: The junction does not match germline at one end; this may be a read error. The chain employs TRBV11-2 and TRBJ2-1; 10 bases agree with TRBD2. Germline values: CDR1 SGHAT, CDR2 FQNNGV. This CDR3 spans 15 amino acids. The CDR3 bases are TGTACCAGCACCTACCTAGCGGGGGTCTACAATGAGCAGTTCTTC. Encoded protein: CTSTYLAGVYNEQFF.

This clonotype was observed a handful of times. The gene calls are TRBV27 and TRBJ2-1, with a possible D match to TRBD2 (6 bases). CDR1 is MNHEY, CDR2 SMNVEV, per germline (reference sequence). The CDR3 length is 14 residues. Trimming left V 6 bases short and J 3 bases short, with 12 bases between. CDR3 in amino acids: CASRESGFYNEQFF. The CDR3 DNA sequence: TGTGCCAGCAGAGAGAGCGGGTTCTACAATGAGCAGTTCTTC.

This chain links TRBV20-1 with TRBJ2-7; 8 positions agree with TRBD2. Trimming took 4 bases from V and 7 from J; bases not matched to a gene: 6. The length of the CDR3 is 12 residues. From germline, CDR1 is DFQATT and CDR2 SNEGSKA (reference sequence). CDR3 amino acids: CSAMPGGLEQYF. CDR3 nucleotides: TGCAGTGCTATGCCGGGGGGGCTAGAGCAGTACTTC.